Given below is one T cell receptor beta chain in context. The CDR3 is made up of 17 amino acids. In germline, CDR1 is GTSNPN, CDR2 SVGIG (reference sequence). V was pared by 1 base and J by 7 bases, with 16 bases of the junction left unmatched. This specimen comes from a study of blood T cell repertoires in COVID-19. Background on the study: Collection of acute and convalescent COVID-19 samples took place in the United States, Italy and Spain. Nucleic acid was either cDNA or gDNA, and it came from T cells, B-cell-depleted T cells, or PBMCs.

In the original processing: Amplifying reference gene primers gave estimates of nucleated cell counts. Here immunoSEQ multiplex PCR was the method, and the copy in TCRdb shows in-frame clones only, minus some. The DNA gave D and trimming, while V, J and clone size come from that table. The sample comprises 150,000 to 200,000 clones, 84% of which are singletons, and approximately 7.3% rests with the top ten. The chain employs TRBV30 and TRBJ2-1, with TRBD1 matching 7 bases. Sample: peripheral blood. This receptor was taken from a human donor in a cohort sampled during active COVID-19. CDR3 loop: CAWSGTTGRGKANEQFF. The CDR3 nucleotides read TGTGCCTGGAGTGGAACCACGGGCAGGGGGAAGGCTAATGAGCAGTTCTTC. The whole variable domain, remainder taken from reference TRBV30 and TRBJ2-1, is SQTIHQWPATLVQPVGSPLSLECTVEGTSNPNLYWYRQAAGRGLQLLFYSVGIGQISSEVPQNLSASRPQDRQFILSSKKLLLSDSGFYLCAWSGTTGRGKANEQFFGPGTRLTVL.